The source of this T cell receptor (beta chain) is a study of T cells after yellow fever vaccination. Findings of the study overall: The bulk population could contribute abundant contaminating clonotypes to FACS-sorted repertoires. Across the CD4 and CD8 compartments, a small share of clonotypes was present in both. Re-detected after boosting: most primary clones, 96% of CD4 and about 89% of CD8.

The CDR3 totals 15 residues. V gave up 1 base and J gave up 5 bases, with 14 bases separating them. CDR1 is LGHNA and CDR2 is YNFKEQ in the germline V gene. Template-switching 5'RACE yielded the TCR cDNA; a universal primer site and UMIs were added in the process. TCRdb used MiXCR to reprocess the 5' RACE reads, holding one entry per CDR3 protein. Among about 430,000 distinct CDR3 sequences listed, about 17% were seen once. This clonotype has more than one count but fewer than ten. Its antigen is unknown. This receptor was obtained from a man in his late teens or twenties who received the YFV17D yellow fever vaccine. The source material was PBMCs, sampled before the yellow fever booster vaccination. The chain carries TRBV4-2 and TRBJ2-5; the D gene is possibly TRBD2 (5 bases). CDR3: CASSQAAGFGETQYF. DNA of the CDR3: TGTGCCAGCAGCCAAGCGGCGGGTTTTGGGGAGACCCAGTACTTC.